This T cell receptor beta chain was recorded in a study of early T cells in non-severe SARS-CoV-2 infection. From germline, CDR1 is SQVTM and CDR2 ANQGSEA. The CDR3 totals 12 residues. Trimming took 5 bases from V and 4 from J; bases not matched to a gene: 2. In TCRdb, the 5' RACE reads were re-called with MiXCR into one record per CDR3 protein. The repertoire has around 64,000 distinct CDR3 sequences, 10% to 15% of them found once; the top ten carry 5% to 8%. This receptor was identified in an adult who was a healthcare worker with PCR-confirmed SARS-CoV-2 infection or an uninfected control (not recorded which). The V call is TRBV29-1, the J call TRBJ2-7; 10 positions match TRBD1. Specimen: whole blood. The CDR3 region is CSVQGQGYEQYF. The CDR3 DNA follows: TGCAGCGTTCAGGGACAGGGGTACGAGCAGTACTTC.